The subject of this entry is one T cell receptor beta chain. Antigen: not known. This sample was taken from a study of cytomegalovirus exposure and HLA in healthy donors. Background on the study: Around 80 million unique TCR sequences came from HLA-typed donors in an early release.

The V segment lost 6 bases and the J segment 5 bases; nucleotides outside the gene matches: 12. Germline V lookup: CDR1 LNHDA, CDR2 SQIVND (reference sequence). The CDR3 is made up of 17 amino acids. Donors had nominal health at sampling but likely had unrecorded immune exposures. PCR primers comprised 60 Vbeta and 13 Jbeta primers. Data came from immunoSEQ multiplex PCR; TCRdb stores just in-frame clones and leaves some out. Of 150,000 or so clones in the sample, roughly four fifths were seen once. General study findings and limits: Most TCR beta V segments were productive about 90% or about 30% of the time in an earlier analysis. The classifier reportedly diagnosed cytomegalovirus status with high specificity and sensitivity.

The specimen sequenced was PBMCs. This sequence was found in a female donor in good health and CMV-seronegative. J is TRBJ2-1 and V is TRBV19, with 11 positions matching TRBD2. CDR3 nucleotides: TGTGCCAGTAGACTAGCGGGAGACGTTCGGGGTCACAATGAGCAGTTCTTC. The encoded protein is CASRLAGDVRGHNEQFF.